The T cell receptor beta chain described here comes from a study of Ad26.COV2.S vaccination and SARS-CoV-2 variants. Background on the study: As a participant in COV1001, the donor was in the Ad26.COV2.S trial arm.

The treatment: some 20 received Ad26.COV2.S at low or high dose, single or two shots; a few received placebo; per-sample allocation not given. At day 63 after the first vaccine or placebo injection, samples were drawn. The method was immunoSEQ multiplex PCR; TCRdb's version includes in-frame clones alone and lacks a portion of them. Seen here are 300,000 to 350,000 clones, 88% observed once, and the top ten hold 6.4%. V shed 4 bases and J 0 bases; nucleotides not matched to a gene: 14. The CDR3 loop spans 20 amino acids. The germline CDR1 and CDR2 sequences are SGHDN and FVKESK. This chain links TRBV14 with TRBJ1-6; 8 nucleotides agree with TRBD1. This receptor was obtained from a person between 18 and 65 years old who received the Ad26.COV2.S COVID-19 vaccine or a placebo. The source material was peripheral blood, sampled in a trial of Ad26.COV2.S vaccine versus placebo. DNA of the CDR3: TGTGCCAGCAGCCCCACTCACCGACAGGGGCCAAGCTCCTATAATTCACCCCTCCACTTT. It encodes CASSPTHRQGPSSYNSPLHF.